These T cell receptor beta chains were read from a single sample in a study of blood T cell repertoires in COVID-19. Using immunoSEQ multiplex PCR, the repertoire was profiled, and TCRdb retains in-frame clones only, with some absent. The table has 180,000 or so clones, 89% seen once. The sample consisted of PBMCs or T cells enriched from blood (not recorded which). The receptors derive from a woman in her thirties or forties with acute COVID-19. The CDR3 runs from the conserved cysteine through the conserved F or W. A D gene is named only where the DNA matches it firmly. For some rows the clone size is stated as once, few or many, or as a class when expanded; others skip it.

d_call clone_size j_call v_call cdr3_aa cdr3_nt
TRBD1 NA TRBJ2-7 TRBV5-1 CASSHRDRGYEQYF TGCGCCAGCAGCCACAGGGACAGGGGCTACGAGCAGTACTTC
TRBD2 once TRBJ2-3 TRBV11-2 CASSLLAGGQGADTQYF TGTGCCAGCAGCTTACTAGCGGGGGGGCAGGGGGCAGATACGCAGTATTTT
NA NA TRBJ1-5 TRBV19 CASSHSPYRASNQPQHF TGTGCCAGTAGTCACTCCCCCTACAGGGCTAGCAATCAGCCCCAGCATTTT
TRBD1 NA TRBJ2-7 TRBV2 CASSEALQGVYHEQYF TGTGCCAGCAGTGAAGCGCTTCAGGGGGTATACCACGAGCAGTACTTC
TRBD2 NA TRBJ2-1 TRBV18 CASSPGTTSYNEQFF TGTGCCAGCTCACCTGGGACTACTTCCTACAATGAGCAGTTCTTC
NA NA TRBJ2-2 TRBV24-1 CATSDSLIAAVGTGELFF TGTGCCACCAGTGATTCCCTAATAGCGGCCGTAGGGACCGGGGAGCTGTTTTTT
NA NA TRBJ2-3 TRBV4-1 CASSQGALYTQYF TGCGCCAGCAGCCAAGGAGCGTTGTATACGCAGTATTTT
TRBD2 NA TRBJ2-3 TRBV7-2 CASSLYYSGGRGGTDTQYF TGTGCCAGCAGCTTATATTACTCCGGCGGACGGGGGGGCACAGATACGCAGTATTTT
NA NA TRBJ2-5 TRBV7-2 CASSLPVGGRGGETQYF TGTGCCAGCAGCCTCCCGGTGGGGGGGCGGGGTGGAGAGACCCAGTACTTC
TRBD2 NA TRBJ2-2 TRBV4-1 CASSQGSGRANTGELFF TGCGCCAGCAGCCAAGGTAGCGGGAGGGCCAACACCGGGGAGCTGTTTTTT
NA once TRBJ2-7 TRBV9 CASSVSQGYEQYF TGTGCCAGCAGCGTAAGCCAGGGGTACGAGCAGTACTTC
NA NA TRBJ1-1 TRBV2 CASVEGEGWNTEAFF TGTGCCAGCGTGGAGGGTGAAGGGTGGAACACTGAAGCTTTCTTT
TRBD2 NA TRBJ2-3 TRBV7-9 CASSSVVRASGKSDTQYF TGTGCCAGCAGCTCCGTCGTACGAGCTAGCGGGAAATCAGATACGCAGTATTTT
TRBD2 NA TRBJ2-3 TRBV7-8 CASSKLAERADTQYF TGTGCCAGCAGCAAACTAGCGGAGAGGGCAGATACGCAGTATTTT
NA NA TRBJ1-2 TRBV4-1 CASSQVMGGGGYGYTF TGCGCCAGCAGCCAAGTAATGGGCGGGGGCGGCTATGGCTACACCTTC
TRBD1 NA TRBJ1-6 TRBV18 CASSPTGMESPLHF TGTGCCAGCTCACCGACAGGGATGGAGTCACCCCTCCACTTT
TRBD1 NA TRBJ2-7 TRBV10-2 CASSDRGRSYEQYF TGCGCCAGCAGCGACAGGGGGCGATCCTACGAGCAGTACTTC
TRBD1 NA TRBJ2-6 TRBV10-3 CAASGTGGAGANVLTF TGTGCCGCCTCCGGGACAGGGGGCGCTGGGGCCAACGTCCTGACTTTC
TRBD1 NA TRBJ2-7 TRBV9 CASSARPGTGGPSSYEQYF TGTGCCAGCAGCGCACGTCCCGGGACAGGGGGCCCCTCCTCCTACGAGCAGTACTTC
TRBD2 NA TRBJ2-1 TRBV19 CASSLAGGSYNEQFF TGTGCCAGTAGTCTTGCGGGGGGCTCCTACAATGAGCAGTTCTTC
NA NA TRBJ2-1 TRBV7-9 CASSLYLAADNEQFF TGTGCCAGCAGCTTATACCTAGCCGCGGACAATGAGCAGTTCTTC
NA NA TRBJ1-2 TRBV28 CASTRQDGRYLVHGYTF TGTGCCAGCACCCGACAGGACGGACGTTACCTGGTCCATGGCTACACCTTC
TRBD1 NA TRBJ1-1 TRBV3-1/TRBV3-2 CASSLGDRGQKEAFF TGTGCCAGCAGCCTAGGGGACAGGGGGCAAAAAGAAGCTTTCTTT
TRBD2 NA TRBJ2-1 TRBV7-3 CASSVLAGHYNEQFF TGTGCCAGCAGCGTCCTAGCGGGCCACTACAATGAGCAGTTCTTC
TRBD1 NA TRBJ1-2 TRBV7-2 CASSPGGQGFYGYTF TGTGCCAGCAGCCCCGGGGGACAGGGGTTCTATGGCTACACCTTC